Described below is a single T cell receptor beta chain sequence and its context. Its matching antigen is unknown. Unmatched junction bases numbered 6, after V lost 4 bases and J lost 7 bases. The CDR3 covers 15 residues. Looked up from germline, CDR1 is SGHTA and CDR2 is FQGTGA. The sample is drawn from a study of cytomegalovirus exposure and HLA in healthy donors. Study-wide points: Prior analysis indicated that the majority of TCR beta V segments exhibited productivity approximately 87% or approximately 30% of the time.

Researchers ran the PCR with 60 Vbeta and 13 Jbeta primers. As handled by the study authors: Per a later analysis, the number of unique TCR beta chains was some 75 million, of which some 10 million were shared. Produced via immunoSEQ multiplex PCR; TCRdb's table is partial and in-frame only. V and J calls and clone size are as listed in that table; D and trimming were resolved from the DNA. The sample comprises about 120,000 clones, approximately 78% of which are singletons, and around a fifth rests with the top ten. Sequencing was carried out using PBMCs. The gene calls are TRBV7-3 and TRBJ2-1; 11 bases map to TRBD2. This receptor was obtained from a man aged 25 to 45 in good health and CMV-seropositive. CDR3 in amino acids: CASSSELAGVNEQFF. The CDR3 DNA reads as TGTGCCAGCAGCTCCGAACTAGCGGGGGTAAATGAGCAGTTCTTC.